A selection of T cell receptor beta chains follows, all from one sample in a study of human T cells and chemical hapten exposure. A single record per CDR3 protein comes from TCRdb applying MiXCR to the RACE reads. The sample has about 120,000 distinct CDR3 sequences; approximately 15% are singletons. The specimen comprised whole blood, sampled in connection with sensitization to the hapten diphenylcyclopropenone (DPC). Source of these receptors: a man between 18 and 35 years old with alopecia areata. Some clones in this sample may be carry-over from other donors' samples. Both conserved end residues are part of each CDR3. A D gene is named only where the DNA matches it firmly. Rows give clone size only sometimes, using once, few, many, or a class for an expanded clone.

V gene	D gene	clone size	J gene	CDR3 length	CDR3 protein	CDR3 DNA
TRBV18	TRBD1	-	TRBJ1-5	14	CASSPGQGNQPQHF	TGTGCCAGCTCACCCGGACAGGGCAATCAGCCCCAGCATTTT
TRBV29-1	-	few	TRBJ2-1	12	CSVSGARHEQFF	TGCAGCGTTAGCGGAGCCCGCCATGAGCAGTTCTTC
TRBV4-2	-	-	TRBJ1-1	14	CASSQGGFTTEAFF	TGTGCCAGCAGCCAGGGTGGTTTCACTACTGAAGCTTTCTTT
TRBV5-5	TRBD1	-	TRBJ1-1	14	CASRQGAEWTEAFF	TGTGCCAGTCGACAGGGGGCGGAATGGACTGAAGCTTTCTTT
TRBV18	-	many	TRBJ1-1	12	CASSPSSSEAFF	TGTGCCAGCTCACCAAGTAGCTCTGAAGCTTTCTTT
TRBV5-1	-	few	TRBJ1-3	16	CASSSQGGNSGNTIYF	TGCGCCAGCAGCTCCCAAGGGGGAAACTCTGGAAACACCATATATTTT
TRBV29-1	TRBD1	few	TRBJ1-2	12	CSDRDRRDSYTF	TGCAGCGACAGGGACAGGCGCGATAGCTACACCTTC
TRBV6-5	TRBD1	many	TRBJ2-1	17	CASSYRWTGADYNEQFF	TGTGCCAGCAGTTACCGTTGGACAGGTGCCGACTACAATGAGCAGTTCTTC
TRBV6-4	-	few	TRBJ1-2	15	CASSADSVGNYGYTF	TGTGCCAGCAGTGCCGATAGTGTCGGGAACTATGGCTACACCTTC
TRBV9	TRBD1	-	TRBJ2-3	16	CASSPKRQGLTDTQYF	TGTGCCAGCAGCCCGAAGCGACAGGGTTTAACAGATACGCAGTATTTT
TRBV27	TRBD2	-	TRBJ2-5	15	CASSPMLSSGETQYF	TGTGCCAGCAGTCCCATGCTTAGTAGCGGGGAGACCCAGTACTTC
TRBV5-5	-	-	TRBJ2-3	15	CASSFETAPSDTQYF	TGTGCCAGCAGCTTCGAGACCGCCCCTTCAGATACGCAGTATTTT
TRBV11-2	TRBD2	-	TRBJ2-1	19	CASSLVLAGGINSYNEQFF	TGTGCCAGCAGCTTAGTCCTAGCGGGGGGGATTAACTCCTACAATGAGCAGTTCTTC
TRBV7-2	-	-	TRBJ2-5	13	CASSTGTKETQYF	TGTGCCAGCAGCACCGGGACAAAAGAGACCCAGTACTTC
TRBV6-6	-	-	TRBJ1-6	15	CASSYSSPWDSPLHF	TGTGCCAGCAGTTACTCGAGTCCCTGGGATTCACCCCTCCACTTT
TRBV3-1	-	few	TRBJ1-1	13	CASSYAMNTEAFF	TGTGCCAGCAGCTACGCAATGAACACTGAAGCTTTCTTT
TRBV3-1	TRBD2	few	TRBJ2-2	16	CASSPGTSGNTGELFF	TGTGCCAGCAGCCCGGGGACTAGCGGTAACACCGGGGAGCTGTTTTTT
TRBV6-4	TRBD2	many	TRBJ2-1	15	CASSDDGGASNEQFF	TGTGCCAGCAGTGACGACGGGGGGGCATCCAATGAGCAGTTCTTC